The entry below describes one TCR beta chain. The antigen it binds to is not known. No per-base quality is available; no much larger clone lies one base away. The donors were about 40 Caucasian individuals from Russia, aged roughly 6 to 100 years, who were systemically healthy. Each donor gave about 9.7 milliliters of peripheral blood, drawn into EDTA-treated Vacutainer tubes. Ficoll-Paque density-gradient centrifugation was used to isolate PBMCs, with at least 7 million per sample. Total RNA, at least 6 micrograms per sample, was extracted from PBMCs with Trizol reagent. For every donor, flow cytometry on a PBMC aliquot measured the percentage of naive CD45RAhigh/CD27high T cells. This entry is derived from a study of blood T cells in healthy people across ages (dated by TCRdb to about 2015). Study-level background: Template switching captured roughly one uniquely barcoded TCR beta cDNA molecule per two T cells in model experiments. To avoid experimental bias, donors of different ages were randomly spread across the sequencing lanes. Using deep sequencing normalized with unique cDNA molecular identifiers, the study measured how TCR beta repertoire diversity changes with age. Donors were grouped into four age groups: young (average roughly 15 years), middle-aged (39), aged (roughly 67) and long-lived (roughly 80). Using the same blood draw, the study looked at two additional independent replicas of 1 million unique cDNA reads for two donors, one aged 18 to 30 and the other aged 80 or older. The research as a whole found: The long-lived group showed more naive CD4+ T cells, fewer expanded clones and increased TCR diversity than the aged group, suggesting age selection. Because the CMV infection status of the donors was unknown, age-related changes in expanded clonotypes may potentially have been confounded. Observed TCR beta diversity per million T cells fell roughly linearly with age, and a significant reduction was already apparent by age about 38. The percentage of naive T cells measured by flow cytometry correlated strongly with observed TCR beta diversity. Bulk unsorted PBMC profiling prevented conclusive comparison of naive and antigen-experienced compartments. Total diversity estimates from one million sequenced T cells were considered lower bounds and underestimates.

The library was obtained by 5' RACE. Sequencing instrument: Illumina HiSeq 2500. A second PCR of roughly 7 to 11 cycles was performed with a sample-barcoded 5' primer and a J-beta primer mix. A unique molecular identifier was introduced onto each TCR beta cDNA molecule by a template-switch 5' adaptor carrying 12 random nucleotides. Each sample yielded at least 2.5 million CDR3-containing paired-end reads. All of the RNA was converted into first-strand cDNA using the Mint cDNA synthesis kit, with a TRBC-specific oligonucleotide serving as the primer. After uracil-DNA glycosylase treatment, a first 18-cycle PCR used universal primers M1SS and BC2_uni_R on all cDNA. In the source study's methods: Each sample was normalized by randomly selecting 1 million high-quality reads, each carrying a distinct molecular identifier. Reads with shared molecular identifiers were discarded instead of being binned into consensus sequences. MiTCR, run with a Q25 quality threshold and the strictest error-elimination algorithm, handled CDR3 identification, clonotype clustering and error correction. A nonparametric unseen species model using Euler transformation provided a lower-bound estimate of total TCR beta diversity. The public reads were run again by TCRdb, first through fastp at Q25 and then through MiXCR, and only productive beta chains were kept. CDR3 protein sequences are deduplicated, and each keeps its most common genes and DNA. The V and J calls and clone size are TCRdb's, not the authors'. The sample profile shows under 2,000,000 distinct CDR3 sequences; approximately 50% of them were found once. Together, the top ten hold 2.1% of the sample.

The CDR3 runs 15 amino acids, cysteine and phenylalanine included. Of all the DNA, just the CDR3 is kept, 45 bases in frame from base 1. As encoded in the germline V gene, CDR1 is SGHRS while CDR2 is YFSETQ. After removal of 8 bases from V and 3 bases from J, the junction retains 13 bases not matched to a gene. The chain was built from TRBV5-1 and TRBJ2-7; TRBD2 agrees with 8 junctional bases. Sequenced sample: blood. The TCR was taken from a middle-aged woman in good health. This receptor has the CDR3 CASKTWTAGGYEQYF. The nucleotide sequence reads TGCGCCAGTAAAACCTGGACCGCGGGGGGCTACGAGCAGTACTTC. With the portions outside the CDR3 filled from the reference TRBV5-1 and TRBJ2-7 genes, the complete variable region becomes KAGVTQTPRYLIKTRGQQVTLSCSPISGHRSVSWYQQTPGQGLQFLFEYFSETQRNKGNFPGRFSGRQFSNSRSEMNVSTLELGDSALYLCASKTWTAGGYEQYFGPGTRLTVT.